Each of the 8 T cell receptor beta chains below was sequenced from the same sample in a study of T cells in localized non-small cell lung cancer (dated by TCRdb to 2020 to 2022). Library preparation used the immunoSEQ multiplex PCR assay. TCRdb mirrors the immuneACCESS table, restricted to in-frame sequences. Some clones are absent from its copies; in checked studies, under half trace to an unresolved V gene, and the reason for the others is unknown. The sample table contains about 40,000 clones; only one count was recorded for about 86% of them. Of the sample, 5% to 8% falls within the top ten clones. The starting material was peripheral blood, obtained before any cancer treatment. The receptor set was obtained from a man between 40 and 69 years old with stage I lung adenocarcinoma.

The rearrangement links TRBV7-9 to TRBJ2-3; unclear D gene. V lost 3 bases and J lost 1, with 14 bases in between. Germline CDR1 and CDR2: SEHNR and FQNEAQ (reference sequence). The CDR3 length is 16 residues. The CDR3 sequence is CASSFSNPRGTDTQYF. The CDR3 DNA follows: TGTGCCAGCAGCTTTAGTAACCCAAGGGGCACAGATACGCAGTATTTT.

This clone has just one count. The chain uses TRBV7-3 and TRBJ2-2; no clear D gene. Looked up from germline, CDR1 is SGHTA and CDR2 is FQGTGA. Trimming removed 5 bases from V and 9 bases from J, with 22 bases in between. CDR3 length: 16 amino acids. CDR3 residues: CASSPTGTAEPRELFF. DNA for the CDR3: TGTGCCAGCAGCCCCACTGGTACAGCCGAACCGAGGGAGCTGTTTTTT.

The chain links TRBV27 to TRBJ2-1, with TRBD1 matching over 10 bases. This CDR3 region has 15 residues. Trimming cost V 3 bases and J 6 bases; bases outside gene matches: 5. Germline CDR1 reads MNHEY; CDR2 reads SMNVEV (reference sequence). The CDR3 DNA follows: TGTGCCAGCAGTTTTTTAGGGACAGGGGTCAATGAGCAGTTCTTC. Its translation: CASSFLGTGVNEQFF.

The genes are TRBV5-4 and TRBJ2-4, with 9 bases fitting TRBD1. With 4 bases clipped from V and 3 bases from J, the junction kept 5 bases outside the gene matches. The V gene's germline CDR1 is SGHNT and CDR2 YYREEE (reference sequence). CDR3 length: 15 amino acids. This CDR3 is CASSATGGNKNIQYF. CDR3 nucleotides: TGTGCCAGCAGCGCGACAGGGGGTAACAAAAACATTCAGTACTTC.

This clone was counted a few times. V gene TRBV11-2 combines with J gene TRBJ2-7; D remains ambiguous. CDR3 size: 13 residues. In germline, CDR1 is SGHAT, CDR2 FQNNGV. V dropped 4 bases and J dropped 6 bases, with 13 bases sitting between them. The CDR3 here is CASSSVRAGEQYF. The CDR3 region has the DNA TGTGCCAGCAGCTCCGTTCGTGCTGGCGAGCAGTACTTC.

V is TRBV5-1 and J is TRBJ1-1; D remains ambiguous. V was cut by 1 base and J by 5 bases, with 9 bases left in between. The CDR3 loop spans 13 amino acids. Germline V lookup: CDR1 SGHRS, CDR2 YFSETQ. This CDR3 is CASSLFGRTEAFF. The CDR3 DNA is TGCGCCAGCAGCTTGTTCGGGCGGACTGAAGCTTTCTTT.

The chain employs TRBV29-1 and TRBJ1-1; unclear D gene. Germline assignment: CDR1 SQVTM and CDR2 ANQGSEA. The V and J ends lost 4 bases and 1 base respectively, with 7 bases between them. The CDR3 has 12 amino acids. The CDR3 DNA follows: TGCAGCGTTGTATTCGGGAACACTGAAGCTTTCTTT. This translates into CSVVFGNTEAFF.

This clone was detected a few times. The chain carries TRBV4-1 and TRBJ1-1; D may be TRBD1 (6 bases). The CDR3 consists of 17 residues. Trimming left V 0 bases short and J 1 base short, with 15 bases between. From germline, CDR1 is MGHRA and CDR2 YSYEKL. CDR3 DNA: TGCGCCAGCAGCCAAGATTGGCCCCAGGGGCCGAACACTGAAGCTTTCTTT. This codes for CASSQDWPQGPNTEAFF.